Below, 22 T cell receptor beta chains from the same sample are listed, as sequenced in a study of T cells in Graves' hyperthyroidism and ophthalmopathy. Amplification targeted TCR beta CDR3 regions from RNA transcripts. The TCR CDR3 was amplified in a first-round RT-PCR using the HTBI primer set. From the multiplex PCR reads, TCRdb called clonotypes with MiXCR, one entry per CDR3 protein. Of about 590,000 distinct CDR3 sequences listed, approximately 15% are singletons. Sequenced: blood. The receptors come from a woman younger than 35 with Graves' ophthalmopathy.

This clonotype was counted at least ten times. This chain links TRBV7-9 with TRBJ2-2; 8 nucleotides match TRBD2. Germline CDR1 is SEHNR and CDR2 is FQNEAQ (reference sequence). There are 15 residues in the CDR3. The trim removed 5 bases at V and 5 bases at J, leaving 7 bases unmatched. CDR3 sequence: CASSLSGIFTGELFF. The CDR3 nucleotides are TGTGCCAGCAGCCTTAGCGGGATTTTTACCGGGGAGCTGTTTTTT.

This clonotype appeared many times. The chain carries TRBV3-1 and TRBJ2-5; 7 bases fit TRBD2. The CDR3 totals 19 residues. J lost 2 bases, V lost 0 bases, and 15 bases had no gene match. CDR1 and CDR2 from the germline V gene are LGHDT and YNNKEL (reference sequence). The DNA for the CDR3 is TGTGCCAGCAGCCAAGATTGGGGGGGAGCGTACGATAGGCAAGAGACCCAGTACTTC. This codes for CASSQDWGGAYDRQETQYF.

This clonotype was seen only a few times. The J gene is TRBJ2-2, the V gene TRBV7-9, with D possibly being TRBD1 (6 bases). The CDR3 loop spans 15 amino acids. The V gene's germline CDR1 is SEHNR and CDR2 FQNEAQ (reference sequence). V was pared by 6 bases and J by 5 bases, with 16 bases between. CDR3 in DNA: TGTGCCAGCAGTTCAGGACAGCGAGGGACCGGGGAGCTGTTTTTT. Protein product: CASSSGQRGTGELFF. The full variable domain, rest sourced from reference TRBV7-9 and TRBJ2-2, is DTGVSQNPRHKITKRGQNVTFRCDPISEHNRLYWYRQTLGQGPEFLTYFQNEAQLEKSRLLSDRFSAERPKGSFSTLEIQRTEQGDSAMYLCASSSGQRGTGELFFGEGSRLTVL.

The chain uses TRBV4-3 and TRBJ1-2, with no clear D. The CDR3 runs 16 residues. Per germline, CDR1 LGHNA and CDR2 YSLEER. The V gene lost 2 bases and the J gene lost 7 bases, with 20 bases spanning the gap. CDR3 DNA sequence: TGCGCCAGCAGCCAACTGACGGCCGCGGGTCGGCTTGGCTACACCTTC. This gives the protein CASSQLTAAGRLGYTF.

This clonotype was seen a handful of times. CDR3 amino acids: CSVVMDRAYSYEQYF. DNA for the CDR3: TGCAGCGTTGTGATGGACAGGGCCTACTCCTACGAGCAGTACTTC. The rearrangement joins TRBV29-1 to TRBJ2-7; 8 bases line up with TRBD1. The V segment lost 4 bases and the J segment 0 bases; nucleotides outside the gene matches: 8. This CDR3 has 15 residues. CDR1 SQVTM and CDR2 ANQGSEA come from the germline V gene.

In this sample, this clonotype turned up a few times. V and J are TRBV9 and TRBJ1-2; D perhaps matches TRBD1 (5 bases). V lost 2 bases and J lost 6, with 17 bases in between. The CDR3 has 15 amino acids. The germline CDR1 and CDR2 sequences are SGDLS and YYNGEE. CDR3 in DNA: TGTGCCAGCAGCGTTGCAGTAGCCCTGGGGGATGGCTACACCTTC. Its protein is CASSVAVALGDGYTF.

This clonotype appeared a few times. The V call is TRBV30, the J call TRBJ1-2; the D gene is possibly TRBD1 (6 bases). CDR3 length equals 15 residues. Trimming removed 2 bases from V and 4 bases from J, with 17 bases in between. Germline values: CDR1 GTSNPN, CDR2 SVGIG (reference sequence). The CDR3 bases are TGTGCCTGGAGTTCTGGGGGGGGGCTCCTCTATGGCTACACCTTC. Encoded protein: CAWSSGGGLLYGYTF.

Regarding this clonotype: A read error may be the cause here, since a much bigger clone is one base away. CDR3 DNA sequence: TGTGCCAGCAGCACTCCAGCGACTAGCGGGAGGGCCGGTGGGGCCTACGAGCAGTTCTTC. It specifies CASSTPATSGRAGGAYEQFF. The genes are TRBV7-3 and TRBJ2-7; 14 nucleotides match TRBD2. The J call may be wrong; the DNA end is better matched by TRBJ2-1. The CDR3 is 20 amino acids. Germline values: CDR1 SGHTA, CDR2 FQGTGA.

Many counts were recorded for this clonotype. One end of the junction varies from germline; a read error may be responsible. The gene calls are TRBV5-1 and TRBJ2-7; D not certain. The CDR3 is 12 residues long. Germline V gives CDR1 SGHRS, CDR2 YFSETQ. The CDR3 protein is CASSLDLYEQYF. CDR3 DNA sequence: TGTGCCAGCAGCCTAGACCTTTACGAGCAGTACTTC.

This clonotype was observed a few times. This chain connects TRBV6-2 or TRBV6-3 to TRBJ2-7; unclear D gene. V was shortened by 0 bases and J by 2 bases, with 29 bases between the two germline ends. This CDR3 is built from 21 residues. CDR1 is MNHEY and CDR2 is SVGEGT in the germline V gene. This chain's CDR3 is CASSYSPVTVYAQARTYEQYF. In nucleotides, the CDR3 is TGTGCCAGCAGTTACTCTCCGGTCACGGTGTACGCCCAGGCCCGAACCTACGAGCAGTACTTC.

This chain connects TRBV7-9 to TRBJ2-5; D not certain. V was trimmed by 3 bases and J by 1 base, leaving 9 bases between them. Per germline, CDR1 SEHNR and CDR2 FQNEAQ (reference sequence). CDR3 size: 14 residues. The CDR3 protein is CASSLASFQETQYF. CDR3 nucleotides: TGTGCCAGCAGCTTGGCATCCTTCCAAGAGACCCAGTACTTC.

The sample holds a few counts of this clonotype. This chain joins TRBV30 and TRBJ1-4, with 7 bases lining up with TRBD1. This CDR3 has 14 residues. Looked up from germline, CDR1 is GTSNPN and CDR2 is SVGIG (reference sequence). V trimming: 3 bases; J trimming: 6 bases; junction bases outside the gene matches: 7. Here the CDR3 reads CAWSQQGTDEKLFF. The CDR3 DNA follows: TGTGCCTGGAGCCAACAGGGGACAGATGAAAAACTGTTTTTT.

This chain uses TRBV5-8 with TRBJ2-2; TRBD1 agrees at 11 bases. The V segment lost 4 bases and the J segment 6 bases; nucleotides outside the gene matches: 8. This CDR3 has 16 residues. Germline loops: CDR1 SGHTS, CDR2 YDEGEE. CDR3 sequence: CASSAGTGGWAGELFF. The CDR3 DNA reads TGTGCCAGCAGCGCAGGGACAGGGGGTTGGGCCGGGGAGCTGTTTTTT. Drawing the rest from reference TRBV5-8 and TRBJ2-2, the complete variable domain is EAGVTQSPTHLIKTRGQQATLRCSPISGHTSVYWYQQALGLGLQFLLWYDEGEERNRGNFPPRFSGRQFPNYSSELNVNALELEDSALYLCASSAGTGGWAGELFFGEGSRLTVL.

Many counts were recorded for this clonotype. The CDR3 sequence is CAWSRGVQNTEAFF. The CDR3 coding sequence is TGTGCCTGGAGTAGGGGCGTCCAAAACACTGAAGCTTTCTTT. This rearrangement joins TRBV30 to TRBJ1-1; a weak D match, TRBD1 (5 bases). Trimming pared 2 bases from V and 2 bases from J, leaving 12 bases between. The germline V gene encodes CDR1 GTSNPN and CDR2 SVGIG (reference sequence). This CDR3 is 14 amino acids long. Complete variable domain (other parts from reference TRBV30 and TRBJ1-1): SQTIHQWPATLVQPVGSPLSLECTVEGTSNPNLYWYRQAAGRGLQLLFYSVGIGQISSEVPQNLSASRPQDRQFILSSKKLLLSDSGFYLCAWSRGVQNTEAFFGQGTRLTVV.

This clonotype came up many times. V gene TRBV7-8 combines with J gene TRBJ1-1; TRBD1 matches 11 bases. Germline assignment: CDR1 SGHVS and CDR2 FQNEAQ. V trimming: 4 bases; J trimming: 11 bases; junction bases outside the gene matches: 9. The CDR3 is 14 residues long. The chain's CDR3 is CASSSSDRGRLAFF. The CDR3 DNA is TGTGCCAGCAGCTCCTCGGACAGGGGGCGCCTTGCTTTCTTT.

This clonotype was detected many times. The chain combines TRBV3-1 with TRBJ1-4; the D gene is possibly TRBD1 (6 bases). V was cut by 3 bases and J by 4 bases, with 18 bases left in between. This CDR3 has 17 amino acids. The V gene's germline CDR1 is LGHDT and CDR2 YNNKEL (reference sequence). The CDR3 spells CASSQYSGALSNEKLFF. In DNA form, the CDR3 reads TGTGCCAGCAGCCAGTACTCAGGGGCACTAAGTAATGAAAAACTGTTTTTT.

The sample holds many counts of this clonotype. V gene TRBV7-8 combines with J gene TRBJ2-1, with D uncertain. V lost 7 bases to trimming and J lost 6 bases, with 10 bases between them. CDR3 length: 12 amino acids. Germline lookup yields CDR1 SGHVS and CDR2 FQNEAQ. The CDR3 DNA is TGTGCCAGCACCCTTGAGTTCAATGAGCAGTTCTTC. It encodes CASTLEFNEQFF.

This clonotype was recorded many times. The rearrangement uses TRBV29-1 and TRBJ2-7; D is uncertain. This CDR3 contains 11 residues. Germline V lookup: CDR1 SQVTM, CDR2 ANQGSEA. The V end lost 2 bases, the J end lost 2 bases, and 4 bases lay between the germline ends. CDR3 bases: TGCAGCGTTGAACAGGCCTACGAGCAGTACTTC. Its protein product is CSVEQAYEQYF.

The chain couples TRBV28 to TRBJ1-5, with D unresolved. Germline assignment: CDR1 MDHEN and CDR2 SYDVKM. The CDR3 loop spans 14 amino acids. V dropped 2 bases and J dropped 8 bases, with 13 bases sitting between them. The CDR3 here is CASSLIGWAKPQHF. DNA for the CDR3: TGTGCCAGCAGTTTAATTGGCTGGGCAAAGCCCCAGCATTTT.

The CDR3 nucleotides read TGCGCCAGCAGCTTATATACTAGCGGGAGTTCCCACGGGCAGTACTTC. Residues: CASSLYTSGSSHGQYF. This chain uses TRBV5-1 with TRBJ2-7, with 11 bases identical to TRBD2. Germline values: CDR1 SGHRS, CDR2 YFSETQ. The CDR3 is 16 amino acids. With 2 bases clipped from V and 9 bases from J, the junction kept 13 bases outside the gene matches.

V usage is TRBV20-1 and J usage is TRBJ1-5; 7 bases are shared with TRBD1. Germline CDR1 DFQATT, CDR2 SNEGSKA (reference sequence). Trimming at V came to 5 bases and at J to 0 bases, leaving 10 bases not matched to a gene. The CDR3 is made up of 16 amino acids. CDR3 sequence (DNA): TGCAGTGCTCGACGAAGGACAGGTTATAGCAATCAGCCCCAGCATTTT. Translating it yields CSARRRTGYSNQPQHF.

The chain carries TRBV7-6 and TRBJ2-3, with a tentative D call TRBD2 (5 bases). Trimming removed 6 bases from V and 1 base from J, with 14 bases in between. CDR3 length: 15 amino acids. Per germline, CDR1 SGHVS and CDR2 FNYEAQ. The CDR3 is CASRTSSSRTDTQYF. The CDR3 DNA sequence: TGTGCCAGCAGAACTAGTAGCTCTCGCACAGATACGCAGTATTTT.